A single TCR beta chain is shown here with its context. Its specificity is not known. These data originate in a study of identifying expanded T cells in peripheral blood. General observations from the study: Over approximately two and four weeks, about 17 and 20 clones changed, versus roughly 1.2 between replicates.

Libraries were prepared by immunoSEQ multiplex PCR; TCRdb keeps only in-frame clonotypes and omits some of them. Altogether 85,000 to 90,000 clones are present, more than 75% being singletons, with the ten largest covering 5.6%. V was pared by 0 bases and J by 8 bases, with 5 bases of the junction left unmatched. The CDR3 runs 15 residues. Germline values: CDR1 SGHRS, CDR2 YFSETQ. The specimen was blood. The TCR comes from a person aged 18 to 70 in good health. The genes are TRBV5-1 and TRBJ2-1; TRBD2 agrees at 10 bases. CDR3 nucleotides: TGCGCCAGCAGCTTGGCCAGCGGGGGGGCCGATGAGCAGTTCTTC. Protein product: CASSLASGGADEQFF.